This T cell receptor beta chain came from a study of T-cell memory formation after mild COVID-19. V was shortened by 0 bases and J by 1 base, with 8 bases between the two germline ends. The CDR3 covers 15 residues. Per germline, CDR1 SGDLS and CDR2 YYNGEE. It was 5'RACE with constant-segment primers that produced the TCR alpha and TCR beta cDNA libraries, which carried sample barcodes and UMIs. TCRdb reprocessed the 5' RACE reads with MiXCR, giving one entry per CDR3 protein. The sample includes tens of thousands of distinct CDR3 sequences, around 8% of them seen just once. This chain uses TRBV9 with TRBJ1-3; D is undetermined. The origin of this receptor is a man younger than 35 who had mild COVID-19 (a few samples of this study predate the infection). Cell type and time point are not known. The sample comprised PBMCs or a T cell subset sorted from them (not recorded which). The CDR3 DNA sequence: TGTGCCAGCAGCGTAGGTACGGCATCTGGAAACACCATATATTTT. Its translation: CASSVGTASGNTIYF.